One sample yielded the 31 T cell receptor beta chains listed below, sequenced in a study of siplizumab effects on memory and regulatory T cells (dated by TCRdb to the late 2010s). Library preparation employed the immunoSEQ multiplex PCR assay. TCRdb mirrors the immuneACCESS table, restricted to in-frame sequences. Some clones are absent from its copies; in checked studies, under half trace to an unresolved V gene, and the reason for the others is unknown. The sample table contains 62,000 or so clones; only one count was recorded for roughly 80% of them. The ten largest clones take up less than 4% of the sample. Sequencing input: memory CD4+ T cells sorted from blood. The cell subset or site label of this sample denotes: unstimulated CD4+ memory T cells. The receptors were sampled from a human donor in good health.

The chain carries TRBV18 and TRBJ2-1, with TRBD2 matching 11 bases. The ends lost 5 bases at V and 8 bases at J; junction bases unmatched: 5. CDR1 KGHSH and CDR2 LQKENI come from the germline V gene. This CDR3 has 14 amino acids. The CDR3 loop is CASSSELAGDEQFF. The CDR3 coding sequence is TGTGCCAGCTCATCCGAACTAGCGGGAGATGAGCAGTTCTTC.

This chain connects TRBV5-1 to TRBJ2-1, with 10 bases lining up with TRBD2. Germline CDR1 SGHRS, CDR2 YFSETQ. V trimming: 4 bases; J trimming: 0 bases; junction bases outside the gene matches: 13. The CDR3 covers 19 residues. The CDR3 reads CASSPDGLSGRSSYNEQFF. In nucleotides, the CDR3 is TGCGCCAGCAGCCCCGATGGCCTTAGCGGGAGGAGCTCCTACAATGAGCAGTTCTTC.

This clone was recorded once. This chain joins TRBV6-1 and TRBJ1-2; D not certain. Germline loops: CDR1 MNHNS, CDR2 SASEGT. The CDR3 loop spans 15 amino acids. V dropped 0 bases and J dropped 7 bases, with 15 bases sitting between them. The CDR3, as DNA: TGTGCCAGCAGTGAAGCCCGGACCCAAGGACCTGGCTACACCTTC. Protein sequence: CASSEARTQGPGYTF.

V usage is TRBV11-2 and J usage is TRBJ1-6, with a tentative D call TRBD1 (5 bases). With 5 bases removed from V and 9 bases from J, the gap between germline ends came to 20 bases. CDR1 and CDR2 (germline): SGHAT, FQNNGV. The CDR3 has 16 amino acids. The CDR3 protein is CASSHPGRVWGSPLHF. The CDR3 DNA reads TGTGCCAGCAGCCATCCGGGACGGGTCTGGGGTTCACCCCTCCACTTT.

The V call is TRBV19, the J call TRBJ1-5; D unclear. The V gene lost 2 bases and the J gene lost 5 bases, with 13 bases spanning the gap. CDR3 size: 15 residues. Germline V gene sequence: CDR1 LNHDA, CDR2 SQIVND (reference sequence). The CDR3 DNA follows: TGTGCCAGTAGTATAATTCCCAGTCACTATCAGCCCCAGCATTTT. This encodes CASSIIPSHYQPQHF.

CDR3 DNA: TGTGCCAGCAGCTCAGGGAGGCAGGCAAAACTGTTTTTT. It specifies CASSSGRQAKLFF. The J gene is TRBJ1-4, the V gene TRBV7-9; weak D call: TRBD1 (5 bases). V was cut by 4 bases and J by 10 bases, with 13 bases left in between. The CDR3 consists of 13 residues. CDR1 is SEHNR, CDR2 FQNEAQ, per germline (reference sequence).

This chain joins TRBV21-1 and TRBJ1-2. TRBV21-1 is tagged as a pseudogene. CDR3 length equals 13 residues. The CDR3 region has the DNA TGTGCCAGCAGCAAAGGCCCCGGCATGGGCTACACCTTC. This encodes CASSKGPGMGYTF.

In its sample, this clone was seen a few times. The CDR3 protein is CASSYARDGAFF. The CDR3 nucleotides read TGTGCCAGCAGTTATGCCCGGGACGGAGCTTTCTTT. The chain links TRBV6-5 to TRBJ1-1; a possible D gene is TRBD1 (5 bases). There are 12 residues in the CDR3. Trimming removed 3 bases from V and 10 bases from J, with 12 bases in between. Germline V gives CDR1 MNHEY, CDR2 SVGAGI.

The J gene is TRBJ2-7, the V gene TRBV5-4, with D unclear. Germline values: CDR1 SGHNT, CDR2 YYREEE (reference sequence). The CDR3 has 14 residues. The V and J ends lost 1 base and 2 bases respectively, with 10 bases between them. The CDR3 DNA follows: TGTGCCAGCAGCTTGTCTCTAGGAGCCTACGAGCAGTACTTC. Translated, it gives CASSLSLGAYEQYF.

The rearrangement uses TRBV30 and TRBJ2-5; 10 bases are a match to TRBD2. V lost 0 bases, J lost 5 bases, and 9 bases stayed unmatched. Germline values: CDR1 GTSNPN, CDR2 SVGIG (reference sequence). The CDR3 is 16 amino acids. In nucleotides, the CDR3 is TGTGCCTGGAGTGTGGACCCTAGCGGGAGTGGGGAGACCCAGTACTTC. Protein sequence: CAWSVDPSGSGETQYF.

The genes are TRBV5-1 and TRBJ1-1; a possible D gene is TRBD1 (5 bases). Germline V gene lookup returns CDR1 SGHRS and CDR2 YFSETQ. The V and J ends lost 4 bases and 0 bases respectively, with 10 bases between them. This CDR3 is 14 amino acids long. CDR3 nucleotide sequence: TGCGCCAGCAGCGGAGGGACGGTGAACACTGAAGCTTTCTTT. It yields the protein CASSGGTVNTEAFF.

The chain joins TRBV5-1 to TRBJ2-7, with TRBD2 identical over 7 bases. V shed 4 bases and J 2 bases; nucleotides not matched to a gene: 6. CDR3 length equals 14 residues. Germline CDR1 reads SGHRS; CDR2 reads YFSETQ. The CDR3 DNA reads TGCGCCAGCAGCCCAAGGGAGGGTACCTACGAGCAGTACTTC. Translation gives CASSPREGTYEQYF.

The rearrangement joins TRBV7-9 to TRBJ2-2; D gene ambiguous. Germline V gives CDR1 SEHNR, CDR2 FQNEAQ (reference sequence). This CDR3 is 15 amino acids long. Deletions cut 4 bases from V and 2 bases from J, with 11 bases between. CDR3 amino acids: CASSSPERNTGELFF. DNA of the CDR3: TGTGCCAGCAGCTCCCCTGAACGAAACACCGGGGAGCTGTTTTTT.

This clone was seen only a few times. This chain links TRBV7-9 with TRBJ2-5; 9 bases align to TRBD1. CDR1 is SEHNR and CDR2 is FQNEAQ in the germline V gene (reference sequence). CDR3 size: 15 residues. The ends lost 5 bases at V and 5 bases at J; junction bases unmatched: 9. CDR3 region: CASSPRTGDRETQYF. The CDR3 DNA sequence: TGTGCCAGCAGCCCAAGGACAGGGGACAGGGAGACCCAGTACTTC.

This sequence joins TRBV6-1 and TRBJ2-5; 10 bases are a match to TRBD2. CDR1 is MNHNS, CDR2 SASEGT, per germline. The CDR3 loop spans 15 amino acids. Trimming took 2 bases from V and 3 from J; bases not matched to a gene: 3. CDR3 sequence: CASSESGTSEETQYF. The CDR3 nucleotides are TGTGCCAGCAGTGAATCCGGGACTAGCGAAGAGACCCAGTACTTC.

The chain joins TRBV19 to TRBJ2-2, with TRBD1 identical over 9 bases. From germline, CDR1 is LNHDA and CDR2 SQIVND (reference sequence). The CDR3 extends over 15 amino acids. V lost 2 bases and J lost 5; bases outside the gene matches: 3. The CDR3 bases are TGTGCCAGTAGTATATGGGACAGGGTGACCGGGGAGCTGTTTTTT. This translates into CASSIWDRVTGELFF.

This clone occurred once. The DNA for the CDR3 is TGTGCCAGCAGTTACTCGTACAATCAGCCCCAGCATTTT. Its protein product is CASSYSYNQPQHF. The chain combines TRBV6-6 with TRBJ1-5; D gene ambiguous. The CDR3 consists of 13 residues. Germline CDR1 MNHNY, CDR2 SVGAGI (reference sequence). Trimming cost V 0 bases and J 3 bases, with 3 bases left between them.

This clone was detected only once. V gene TRBV6-5 combines with J gene TRBJ2-3; TRBD2 is a possible D gene (5 bases). Germline V CDR1 and CDR2: MNHEY, SVGAGI. This CDR3 is 15 amino acids long. Trimming removed 6 bases at V and 6 bases at J, with 19 bases between. The CDR3 bases are TGTGCCAGCAGATCCCCGGGATGGGCATCCGATACGCAGTATTTT. This sequence encodes CASRSPGWASDTQYF.

The chain has TRBV2 and TRBJ2-2; a weak D match, TRBD2 (6 bases). Germline loops: CDR1 SNHLY, CDR2 FYNNEI. The CDR3 extends over 13 amino acids. The V and J ends lost 6 bases and 5 bases respectively, with 10 bases between them. CDR3 loop: CASRGGLTGELFF. The CDR3 nucleotides are TGTGCCAGCAGGGGGGGACTGACCGGGGAGCTGTTTTTT.

V and J are TRBV5-1 and TRBJ1-2; 9 bases agree with TRBD1. Germline loops: CDR1 SGHRS, CDR2 YFSETQ. The CDR3 length is 15 residues. V lost 0 bases and J lost 4; bases outside the gene matches: 4. The CDR3 is CASSLAGGQGYGYTF. CDR3 sequence (DNA): TGCGCCAGCAGCTTGGCCGGGGGACAGGGCTATGGCTACACCTTC.

V usage is TRBV12-5 and J usage is TRBJ2-1, with a tentative D call TRBD2 (6 bases). V lost 4 bases and J 6 bases, leaving 19 bases between the germline ends. This CDR3 has 16 residues. Germline CDR1 LGHNT, CDR2 FRNRAP. In nucleotides, the CDR3 is TGTGCTAGTGGTTCCGCATTATCGGGGGATCTCAATGAGCAGTTCTTC. Translating gives CASGSALSGDLNEQFF. The full variable domain, rest sourced from reference TRBV12-5 and TRBJ2-1, is DARVTQTPRHKVTEMGQEVTMRCQPILGHNTVFWYRQTMMQGLELLAYFRNRAPLDDSGMPKDRFSAEMPDATLATLKIQPSEPRDSAVYFCASGSALSGDLNEQFFGPGTRLTVL.

This chain links TRBV2 with TRBJ2-3, with TRBD1 matching 9 bases. CDR3 length: 14 amino acids. J lost 1 base, V lost 7 bases, and 3 bases had no gene match. The germline V gene has CDR1 SNHLY and CDR2 FYNNEI. The DNA of the CDR3 is TGTGCCAGCATCCGGGACAGGGGCACAGATACGCAGTATTTT. Protein: CASIRDRGTDTQYF.

This chain links TRBV15 with TRBJ2-3, with D possibly being TRBD2 (5 bases). CDR1 LNHNV and CDR2 YYDKDF come from the germline V gene (reference sequence). The V gene lost 3 bases and the J gene lost 1 base, with 11 bases spanning the gap. CDR3 length: 15 amino acids. Written as DNA, the CDR3 is TGTGCCACCAGCAGGACTAATATTGGCACAGATACGCAGTATTTT. This sequence encodes CATSRTNIGTDTQYF.

CDR3 loop: CASFPGQGAYEQYF. CDR3 sequence (DNA): TGCGCCAGCTTTCCGGGACAGGGGGCCTACGAGCAGTACTTC. This chain links TRBV5-1 with TRBJ2-7; 11 positions match TRBD1. The CDR3 spans 14 residues. The V and J ends lost 7 bases and 2 bases, in that order; junction bases with no gene match: 5. Germline-derived CDR1 and CDR2 are SGHRS and YFSETQ.

V and J are TRBV30 and TRBJ1-4; 9 bases align to TRBD1. J gave up 8 bases and V 7 bases, and 11 bases lay outside the gene matches. In germline, CDR1 is GTSNPN, CDR2 SVGIG (reference sequence). The CDR3 is made up of 14 amino acids. Here the CDR3 DNA reads TGTGCCTCATCCCCCGGGACAGGGTACGAAAAACTGTTTTTT. This translates into CASSPGTGYEKLFF.

The rearrangement joins TRBV5-1 to TRBJ1-1; no reliable D call. Germline V gene sequence: CDR1 SGHRS, CDR2 YFSETQ. V gave up 5 bases and J gave up 0 bases, with 11 bases separating them. The CDR3 loop spans 14 amino acids. The chain's CDR3 is CASRAAGMNTEAFF. Here the CDR3 DNA reads TGCGCCAGCAGGGCTGCCGGAATGAACACTGAAGCTTTCTTT. The variable domain in full, with the rest retrieved from reference TRBV5-1 and TRBJ1-1, is KAGVTQTPRYLIKTRGQQVTLSCSPISGHRSVSWYQQTPGQGLQFLFEYFSETQRNKGNFPGRFSGRQFSNSRSEMNVSTLELGDSALYLCASRAAGMNTEAFFGQGTRLTVV.

The chain couples TRBV19 to TRBJ1-3; D uncertain. This CDR3 has 15 residues. V was shortened by 2 bases and J by 0 bases, with 8 bases between the two germline ends. Germline V gives CDR1 LNHDA, CDR2 SQIVND (reference sequence). The CDR3 region is CASSIIQSSGNTIYF. DNA for the CDR3: TGTGCCAGTAGTATAATACAGAGCTCTGGAAACACCATATATTTT. The entire variable domain, with the rest obtained from reference TRBV19 and TRBJ1-3, is as follows: DGGITQSPKYLFRKEGQNVTLSCEQNLNHDAMYWYRQDPGQGLRLIYYSQIVNDFQKGDIAEGYSVSREKKESFPLTVTSAQKNPTAFYLCASSIIQSSGNTIYFGEGSWLTVV.

The chain combines TRBV6-1 with TRBJ2-7, with D unresolved. V was cut by 5 bases and J by 7 bases, with 12 bases left in between. The CDR3 has 12 residues. The germline V gene encodes CDR1 MNHNS and CDR2 SASEGT. This CDR3 reads CASSSKFREQYF. CDR3 DNA: TGTGCCAGCAGTTCGAAATTTCGGGAGCAGTACTTC.

The chain couples TRBV7-2 to TRBJ2-5; D gene uncertain. This CDR3 spans 14 amino acids. V was pared by 3 bases and J by 2 bases, with 10 bases between. The V gene's germline CDR1 is SGHTA and CDR2 FQGNSA. The CDR3 nucleotides read TGTGCCAGCAGCTTCTCGCACGGGCAAGAGACCCAGTACTTC. This gives the protein CASSFSHGQETQYF.

This clone was counted a few times. J is TRBJ2-1 and V is TRBV4-1, with D possibly being TRBD2 (6 bases). The CDR3 spans 15 residues. Germline V gives CDR1 MGHRA, CDR2 YSYEKL. The V end was cut by 1 base, the J end by 9 bases, with 16 bases between. CDR3 DNA: TGCGCCAGCAGCCAAGCGGGCGGGATGAGGTCTGAGCAGTTCTTC. This translates into CASSQAGGMRSEQFF.

This clone was recorded a few times. J is TRBJ1-1 and V is TRBV7-9, with D tentatively TRBD1 (5 bases). Trimming removed 2 bases at V and 1 base at J, with 8 bases between. Looked up from germline, CDR1 is SEHNR and CDR2 is FQNEAQ (reference sequence). The CDR3 length is 14 residues. Written as DNA, the CDR3 is TGTGCCAGCAGCTTACAGGGCCCGAACACTGAAGCTTTCTTT. Protein product: CASSLQGPNTEAFF.